The 12 T cell receptor beta chains given below trace back to one sample, sequenced in a study of CD8+CD57+ T cells in acquired aplastic anemia (dated 2018 in TCRdb). The instrument was an Illumina HiSeq 2000. Genomic DNA was used as template for profiling of TCR beta VDJ combinations and CDR3 sequences. TCRdb's own reprocessing of the public reads used fastp at Q25 and MiXCR and kept productive beta chains. A single entry per CDR3 protein holds the most common genes and DNA from its merged rows. The sample table shows approximately 98,000 distinct CDR3 sequences, and around 53% are seen once. 30% to 40% of the sample is held by the ten biggest clonotypes. The specimen was sorted CD4+, CD8+, or CD8+CD57+ T cells (not recorded which) from PBMCs. These receptors all come from a human donor in good health, serving as a control.

As to this clonotype: A much more abundant neighbour one base away suggests this may be a read error. The chain uses TRBV12-3 or TRBV12-4 and TRBJ1-5; D perhaps matches TRBD1 (5 bases). This CDR3 has 14 residues. V shed 5 bases and J shed 5 bases, with 13 bases lying between them. This chain's CDR3 is CASSDQGSDQPQHF. The DNA of the CDR3 is TGTGCCAGCAGTGACCAGGGAAGCGATCAGCCCCAGCATTTT.

Only a few counts were recorded for this clonotype. This may be a read error, as it is one base from a much larger clone. V usage is TRBV20-1 and J usage is TRBJ2-1, with 8 bases lining up with TRBD2. Germline V gene lookup returns CDR1 DFQATT and CDR2 SNEGSKA (reference sequence). The CDR3 runs 14 residues. The ends lost 5 bases at V and 8 bases at J; junction bases unmatched: 11. The CDR3 loop is CSAGRGGIVDEQFF. The CDR3 coding sequence is TGCAGTGCTGGACGGGGGGGGATAGTCGATGAGCAGTTCTTC.

This clonotype showed up just a few times. The CDR3 here is CASSLKEQGYGYTF. CDR3 sequence (DNA): TGTGCCAGTAGTCTCAAGGAGCAGGGCTATGGCTACACCTTC. The V call is TRBV19, the J call TRBJ1-2, with a tentative D call TRBD1 (5 bases). The length of the CDR3 is 14 residues. Trimming left V 5 bases short and J 4 bases short, with 14 bases between. Germline-derived CDR1 and CDR2 are LNHDA and SQIVND (reference sequence).

J is TRBJ1-1 and V is TRBV29-1, with a weak D call TRBD1 (6 bases). The CDR3 has 14 amino acids. V was trimmed by 5 bases and J by 4 bases, leaving 17 bases between them. CDR1 and CDR2 (germline): SQVTM, ANQGSEA. CDR3 DNA: TGCAGCGTTTATGGGACAAAACCTATCACTGAAGCTTTCTTT. Protein sequence: CSVYGTKPITEAFF.

There are many counts of this clonotype. The chain is built from TRBV7-9 and TRBJ2-7; tentative D call: TRBD1 (6 bases). The CDR3 is made up of 15 amino acids. Trimming took off 5 bases at V and 3 bases at J, with 17 bases between the two ends. The germline V gene encodes CDR1 SEHNR and CDR2 FQNEAQ (reference sequence). CDR3 nucleotides: TGTGCCAGCAGCCACGACCGGGACACCTTCTACGAGCAGTACTTC. It yields the protein CASSHDRDTFYEQYF.

The count of this clonotype is one. The CDR3 coding sequence is TGTGCCAGCACCCTGGACGGGACAGCGGGTGCCTACGAGCAGTACTTC. Protein: CASTLDGTAGAYEQYF. This sequence joins TRBV11-1 and TRBJ2-7; TRBD1 might be the D (7 bases). The CDR3 runs 16 residues. Germline CDR1 SGHAT, CDR2 FQDESV (reference sequence). V shed 7 bases and J shed 2 bases, with 21 bases lying between them.

At least ten counts were recorded for this clonotype. This sequence joins TRBV29-1 and TRBJ1-2; a possible D gene is TRBD1 (5 bases). V was trimmed by 1 base and J by 4 bases, leaving 13 bases between them. This CDR3 spans 14 amino acids. Looked up from germline, CDR1 is SQVTM and CDR2 is ANQGSEA. The CDR3 region has the DNA TGCAGCGTTGAAGGGGGGGGGGACCTCTATGGCTACACCTTC. This encodes CSVEGGGDLYGYTF.

This clonotype has a count of ten or more. V is TRBV4-3 and J is TRBJ1-1, with 8 bases fitting TRBD1. This CDR3 is built from 16 residues. In germline, CDR1 is LGHNA, CDR2 YSLEER. V trimming: 0 bases; J trimming: 4 bases; junction bases outside the gene matches: 7. CDR3 bases: TGCGCCAGCAGCCAAGATAGCGCGACAGGGGCCACTGAAGCTTTCTTT. This translates into CASSQDSATGATEAFF.

V is TRBV6-1 and J is TRBJ1-2; a possible D gene is TRBD1 (5 bases). This CDR3 region has 13 residues. Germline V lookup: CDR1 MNHNS, CDR2 SASEGT. V lost 6 bases to trimming and J lost 4 bases, with 12 bases between them. DNA for the CDR3: TGTGCCAGCAGCGAGGGGAGGGTCTATGGCTACACCTTC. Encoded protein: CASSEGRVYGYTF.

Ten or more counts support this clonotype. The CDR3 spells CAIARLSSYEQYF. The CDR3 DNA reads as TGTGCCATCGCCCGGCTCAGCTCCTACGAGCAGTACTTC. The V and J genes are TRBV6-1 and TRBJ2-7; D not resolved. The V end was cut by 10 bases, the J end by 0 bases, with 13 bases between. CDR1 is MNHNS and CDR2 is SASEGT in the germline V gene. The CDR3 is made up of 13 amino acids.

The sample holds one count of this clonotype. This may come from a read error, since a much larger clone is one base off. The gene calls are TRBV13 and TRBJ1-1; no firm D call. Germline CDR1 PRHDT, CDR2 FYEKMQ (reference sequence). The CDR3 extends over 11 amino acids. The CDR3 DNA reads as TGTGCCTGCAGTTATGGCACTGAAGCTTTCTTT. This translates into CACSYGTEAFF.

In the case of this clonotype: This may come from a read error, since a much larger clone is one base off. The rearrangement links TRBV9 to TRBJ2-3; D gene ambiguous. The germline V gene has CDR1 SGDLS and CDR2 YYNGEE. V gave up 3 bases and J gave up 4 bases, with 27 bases separating them. This CDR3 is 19 amino acids long. The CDR3 reads CASSADNSGLGLWPDTQYF. The CDR3 DNA sequence: TGTGCCAGCAGCGCCGACAACTCTGGGTTGGGGTTGTGGCCAGATACGCAGTATTTT.